A selection of T cell receptor beta chains follows, all from one sample in a study of T-cell memory formation after mild COVID-19. TCRdb used MiXCR to reprocess the 5' RACE reads, holding one entry per CDR3 protein. The sample records 300,000 to 400,000 distinct CDR3 sequences, around 27% being singletons. The specimen was PBMCs or a T cell subset sorted from them (not recorded which). The receptors stem from an adult woman who had mild COVID-19 (a few samples of this study predate the infection). Cell type and time point are not known. Both conserved end residues are part of each CDR3. A D gene is named only where the DNA matches it firmly. Clone sizes are given selectively: once, few, many, or a class where the clone is expanded.

CDR3nt | CDR3aa | d_gene | v_gene | abundance | j_gene
TGTGCCAGCAGCTTACATGCAGGGGGCTACCGGGAGCTGTTTTTT | CASSLHAGGYRELFF | TRBD1 | TRBV7-3 | NA | TRBJ2-2
TGTGCCAGCAGCTTGTTCGGGGTAGGTCAGCCCCAGCATTTT | CASSLFGVGQPQHF | NA | TRBV5-6 | few | TRBJ1-5
TGCAGCTCTCCTAAGCGGGAGGTCAGTGAGCAGTTCTTC | CSSPKREVSEQFF | TRBD2 | TRBV20-1 | NA | TRBJ2-1
TGTGCCAGCAGTTTATTATACTACGAGCAGTACTTC | CASSLLYYEQYF | NA | TRBV12-3/TRBV12-4 | few | TRBJ2-7
TGCAGTGCTAGAGGAATAGTTTCCAACTATGGCTACACCTTC | CSARGIVSNYGYTF | NA | TRBV20-1 | few | TRBJ1-2
TGTGCCAGCAGCCCCGGGACAGGGGGCCCAAGGGGCTACGAGCAGTACTTC | CASSPGTGGPRGYEQYF | TRBD1 | TRBV7-3 | few | TRBJ2-7
TGTGCCAGCAGTTTACAGGGGGCTCGGTTCACAGATACGCAGTATTTT | CASSLQGARFTDTQYF | TRBD1 | TRBV27 | NA | TRBJ2-3
TGTGCCAGCAGCCAAGTTCTGGGCTATTTGGATGAGCAGTTCTTC | CASSQVLGYLDEQFF | NA | TRBV3-1 | NA | TRBJ2-1
TGTGCCAGCAGTTACTCCGCCCCCGCTCTCACAGATACGCAGTATTTT | CASSYSAPALTDTQYF | NA | TRBV6-6 | NA | TRBJ2-3
TGTGCCAGCAGCTTACGGACAGGGCTTGGGACTGAAGCTTTCTTT | CASSLRTGLGTEAFF | TRBD1 | TRBV7-8 | NA | TRBJ1-1
TGTGCCGTCAACCCCAGGGGATCCTACGAGCAGTACTTC | CAVNPRGSYEQYF | NA | TRBV27 | NA | TRBJ2-7
TGTGCCTGGGAGGACAGGGGGCGCGAGGAGACCCAGTACTTC | CAWEDRGREETQYF | TRBD1 | TRBV30 | once | TRBJ2-5
TGTGCCAGCAGCTTAGATAGGACAGACCGGTTCTTC | CASSLDRTDRFF | NA | TRBV7-8 | NA | TRBJ2-1
TGCAGCGTTGGGGACAGGAGTTTTATGGCTAACGCCGGGGCCACCTTC | CSVGDRSFMANAGATF | TRBD1 | TRBV29-1 | NA | TRBJ1-2
TGTGCCAGCGGGTTACCCCCAGACAGGGGCCGGTACTTC | CASGLPPDRGRYF | TRBD1 | TRBV2 | few | TRBJ2-4
TGTGCCAGCAGCCGGACAGGGGGCGCGAACTATGGCTACACCTTC | CASSRTGGANYGYTF | TRBD1 | TRBV7-9 | NA | TRBJ1-2
TGTGCCAGCAGCCTGGGGACTAGCGGGGGGTACAATGAGCAGTTCTTC | CASSLGTSGGYNEQFF | TRBD2 | TRBV7-3 | many | TRBJ2-1
TGTGCCAGCAGCTTAACTAGACCTACGGATGAGCAGTTCTTC | CASSLTRPTDEQFF | NA | TRBV7-3 | NA | TRBJ2-1
TGTGCCAGCTGGGGACAAGATAAACCCTACGAGCAGTACTTC | CASWGQDKPYEQYF | NA | TRBV2 | NA | TRBJ2-7
TGTGCCACCAGTGAGGAACCTAGCGGTCACAATGAGCAGTTCTTC | CATSEEPSGHNEQFF | TRBD2 | TRBV24-1 | NA | TRBJ2-1
TGTGCCAGCAGCCAAGGACGACACTATGGCTACACCTTC | CASSQGRHYGYTF | NA | TRBV3-1 | few | TRBJ1-2
TGTGCCAGCAGCTTGGAGGGTTGGGGCACTGAAGCTTTCTTT | CASSLEGWGTEAFF | NA | TRBV11-1 | NA | TRBJ1-1
TGTGCCAGCAGCGTAGGAAGAATCACAGATACGCAGTATTTT | CASSVGRITDTQYF | NA | TRBV9 | NA | TRBJ2-3
TGCGCCAGCAGCCAGCGGGACAGGGGACGAACTGAAGCTTTCTTT | CASSQRDRGRTEAFF | TRBD1 | TRBV5-1 | NA | TRBJ1-1
TGCAGTGCTAGACTGCTCAGGGAAACCTACAATGAGCAGTTCTTC | CSARLLRETYNEQFF | NA | TRBV20-1 | once | TRBJ2-1
TGTGCCAGCAGTTTAGCCCCCAGGGGGCCCCAGCATTTT | CASSLAPRGPQHF | NA | TRBV12-3/TRBV12-4 | NA | TRBJ1-5
TGTGCCACCAGTGATTCTGTCGGGACTAGCGGGACCGATGAGCAGTTCTTC | CATSDSVGTSGTDEQFF | TRBD2 | TRBV24-1 | NA | TRBJ2-1
TGTGCTATGGCAAGAACTAGCACAGATACGCAGTATTTT | CAMARTSTDTQYF | NA | TRBV19 | NA | TRBJ2-3